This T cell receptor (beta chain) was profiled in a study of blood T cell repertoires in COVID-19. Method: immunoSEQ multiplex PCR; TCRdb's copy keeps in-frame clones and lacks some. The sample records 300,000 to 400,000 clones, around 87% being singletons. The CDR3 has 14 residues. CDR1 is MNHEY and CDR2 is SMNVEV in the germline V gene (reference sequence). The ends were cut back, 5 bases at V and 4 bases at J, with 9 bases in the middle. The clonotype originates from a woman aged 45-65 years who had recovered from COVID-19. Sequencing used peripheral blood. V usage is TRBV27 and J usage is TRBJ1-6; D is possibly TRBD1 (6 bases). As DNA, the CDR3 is TGTGCCAGCAGTCAGGGGATTTATAATTCACCCCTCCACTTT. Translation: CASSQGIYNSPLHF.